What follows are 8 T cell receptor beta chains derived from one specimen sequenced in a study of shared clonotypes between healthy human individuals. Data came from immunoSEQ multiplex PCR; TCRdb stores just in-frame clones and leaves some out. The repertoire holds approximately 240,000 clones, with just over 65% as singletons. The material sequenced was memory CD4+ T cells sorted from blood. The subset denotes: CD45RA-negative fraction. The receptors derive from a man younger than 40 in good health.

The chain recombines TRBV11-2 with TRBJ2-1; 13 bases align to TRBD2. The CDR3 spans 16 residues. The V gene end was trimmed by 1 base and the J gene end by 7 bases; junction bases not matched to a gene: 4. Germline V gives CDR1 SGHAT, CDR2 FQNNGV. This CDR3 is CASSLGLAGGGNEQFF. CDR3 coding DNA: TGTGCCAGCAGCTTAGGACTAGCGGGAGGTGGGAATGAGCAGTTCTTC. The full variable domain, rest sourced from reference TRBV11-2 and TRBJ2-1, is EAGVAQSPRYKIIEKRQSVAFWCNPISGHATLYWYQQILGQGPKLLIQFQNNGVVDDSQLPKDRFSAERLKGVDSTLKIQPAKLEDSAVYLCASSLGLAGGGNEQFFGPGTRLTVL.

This clone was observed a few times. The sample holds other DNA sequences that translate to the same CDR3. The chain couples TRBV14 to TRBJ1-5; D is undetermined. The V gene lost 1 base and the J gene lost 6 bases, with 7 bases spanning the gap. Germline V gives CDR1 SGHDN, CDR2 FVKESK. The CDR3 loop spans 13 amino acids. Here the CDR3 reads CASSQGLSQPQHF. The CDR3 region has the DNA TGTGCCAGCAGCCAAGGTTTGAGTCAGCCCCAGCATTTT.

This rearrangement joins TRBV5-1 to TRBJ2-7; no firm D call. Between the trimmed V and J ends, which lost 4 bases and 2 bases, there was a span of 10 bases. This CDR3 has 13 residues. Germline CDR1 is SGHRS and CDR2 is YFSETQ. This chain's CDR3 is CASSPDGTYEQYF. The CDR3 DNA reads as TGCGCCAGCAGCCCGGACGGAACCTACGAGCAGTACTTC.

A few counts support this clone. The chain is built from TRBV5-1 and TRBJ1-4, with 9 positions matching TRBD1. After removal of 2 bases from V and 11 bases from J, the junction contained 7 bases not matched to a gene. This CDR3 has 14 amino acids. The germline V gene has CDR1 SGHRS and CDR2 YFSETQ. CDR3 amino acids: CASSLMDRGDKLFF. CDR3 sequence (DNA): TGCGCCAGCAGCTTAATGGACAGGGGAGACAAACTGTTTTTT.

This sequence joins TRBV4-1 and TRBJ2-3; weak D call: TRBD2 (5 bases). The germline gives CDR1 MGHRA, CDR2 YSYEKL. V was pared by 4 bases and J by 7 bases, with 9 bases between. The CDR3 runs to 12 residues. CDR3 bases: TGCGCCAGCAGCCTAACGGGGAATACGCAGTATTTT. It codes for CASSLTGNTQYF.

The chain links TRBV2 to TRBJ1-5, with D unclear. The ends were cut back, 3 bases at V and 2 bases at J, with 11 bases in the middle. The CDR3 runs 15 residues. Germline V CDR1 and CDR2: SNHLY, FYNNEI. For the CDR3, the DNA is TGTGCCAGCAGTGAGGCAGGTTTTCGCAATCAGCCCCAGCATTTT. It is translated as CASSEAGFRNQPQHF. Filled out from reference TRBV2 and TRBJ1-5, the complete variable domain reads EPEVTQTPSHQVTQMGQEVILRCVPISNHLYFYWYRQILGQKVEFLVSFYNNEISEKSEIFDDQFSVERPDGSNFTLKIRSTKLEDSAMYFCASSEAGFRNQPQHFGDGTRLSIL.

V and J are TRBV4-2 and TRBJ1-5; possible D gene TRBD1, 6 bases. CDR1 is LGHNA, CDR2 YNFKEQ, per germline. V was cut by 1 base and J by 6 bases, with 19 bases left in between. CDR3 length: 17 amino acids. The CDR3 is CASSQVGGGHLSQPQHF. The CDR3 DNA reads TGTGCCAGCAGCCAAGTCGGCGGGGGGCACCTCTCTCAGCCCCAGCATTTT.

The chain joins TRBV5-1 to TRBJ2-7; D is unresolved. The germline V gene encodes CDR1 SGHRS and CDR2 YFSETQ. Trimming pared 4 bases from V and 0 bases from J, leaving 8 bases between. This CDR3 is 13 amino acids long. The CDR3 nucleotides read TGCGCCAGCAGCCCTGAAATCTCCTACGAGCAGTACTTC. Translating gives CASSPEISYEQYF.